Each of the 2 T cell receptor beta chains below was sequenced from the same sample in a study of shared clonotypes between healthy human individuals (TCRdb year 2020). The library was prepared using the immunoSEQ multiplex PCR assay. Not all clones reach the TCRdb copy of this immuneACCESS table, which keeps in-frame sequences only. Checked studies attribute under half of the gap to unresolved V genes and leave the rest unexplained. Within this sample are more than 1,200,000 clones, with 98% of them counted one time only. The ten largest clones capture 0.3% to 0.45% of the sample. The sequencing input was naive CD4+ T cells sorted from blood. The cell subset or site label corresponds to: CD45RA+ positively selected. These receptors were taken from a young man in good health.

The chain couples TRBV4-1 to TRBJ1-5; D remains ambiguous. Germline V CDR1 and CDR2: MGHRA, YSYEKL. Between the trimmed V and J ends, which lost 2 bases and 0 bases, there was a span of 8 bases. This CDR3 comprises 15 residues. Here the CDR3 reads CASSQSGYSNQPQHF. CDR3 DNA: TGCGCCAGCAGCCAATCGGGCTATAGCAATCAGCCCCAGCATTTT.

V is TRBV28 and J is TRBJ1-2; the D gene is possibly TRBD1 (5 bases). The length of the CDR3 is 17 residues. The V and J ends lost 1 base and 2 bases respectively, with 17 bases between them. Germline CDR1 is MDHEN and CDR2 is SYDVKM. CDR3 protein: CASSLSRDSWTNYGYTF. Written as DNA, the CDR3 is TGTGCCAGCAGTTTATCCCGGGACTCATGGACAAACTATGGCTACACCTTC.